This record concerns one T cell receptor (beta chain) sequence. Its antigen is still unknown. Trimming took 7 bases from V and 4 from J; bases not matched to a gene: 12. Germline V CDR1 and CDR2: SGHTA, FQGNSA. The CDR3 is 16 amino acids. This sample is drawn from a study of response to subunit inactivated influenza vaccine. Study findings and constraints: The study's authors posited that every seasonal influenza vaccination enlists few new T cells.

TCRdb itself ran the RT-PCR reads through MiXCR, one entry per CDR3 protein. The data show 610,000 or so distinct CDR3 sequences, with 14% seen just once and around 10% held by the top ten. The chain recombines TRBV7-2 with TRBJ2-3, with 9 nucleotides matching TRBD1. Material: PBMCs from blood, obtained approximately 12 days after vaccination. This receptor was taken from a man aged 45-60 years who received an inactivated influenza vaccine. CDR3 sequence: CASTRTGGTGADTQYF. CDR3 nucleotides: TGTGCCAGCACCCGAACAGGGGGCACGGGGGCAGATACGCAGTATTTT.